This TCR beta chain was sequenced in a study of T cell responses to AZD1222 COVID-19 vaccine. The study, taken as a whole, reports: Spike-specific TCR repertoires showed rising breadth and depth after two AZD1222 doses. At study baseline, merely a handful of AZD1222 recipients were seropositive.

Generated by immunoSEQ multiplex PCR, the TCRdb table keeps only in-frame clones and is missing some. Altogether some 200,000 clones are present, about 92% being singletons, with the ten largest covering 8.5% to 12%. Comment on this clone: Its matching antigen is unknown.

Trimming cost V 3 bases and J 2 bases, with 11 bases left between them. Germline V gives CDR1 LGHDT, CDR2 YNNKEL (reference sequence). The CDR3 totals 15 residues. The chain recombines TRBV3-1 (or the pseudogene TRBV3-2) with TRBJ1-3; D remains unclear. The sample here was peripheral blood, taken on day 0 of AZD1222 vaccination. This clonotype originated in an adult in good health. The CDR3 here is CASSQKRSTGNTIYF. CDR3 nucleotide sequence: TGTGCCAGCAGCCAGAAACGAAGTACTGGAAACACCATATATTTT.